This passage covers 3 T cell receptor beta chains from one sample sequenced in a study of blood T cell repertoires in COVID-19. TCRdb's copy holds only in-frame clones and misses some; the assay was immunoSEQ multiplex PCR. This sample has some 430,000 clones, with roughly 88% found just once. Sequencing was performed on PBMCs or T cells enriched from blood (not recorded which). The receptor set was obtained from a man younger than 35 who had recovered from COVID-19.

In this sample, this clone turned up a few times. The chain joins TRBV11-2 to TRBJ1-6, with TRBD1 matching over 8 bases. This CDR3 is built from 14 residues. The germline gives CDR1 SGHAT, CDR2 FQNNGV. With V trimmed by 5 bases and J by 12 bases, 9 bases remained unmatched. The CDR3 region is CASSVRDRTLPLHF. CDR3 bases: TGTGCCAGCAGCGTTCGGGACAGGACTTTACCCCTCCACTTT.

This clone was observed once. For the CDR3, the DNA is TGTGCCAGCAGAAGCTCGGGGGGTCGGTATGGCTACACCTTC. Encoded protein: CASRSSGGRYGYTF. This chain connects TRBV2 to TRBJ1-2; D is possibly TRBD1 (5 bases). Trimming shortened V by 6 bases and J by 5 bases, and 16 bases separated the two germline ends. CDR1 is SNHLY, CDR2 FYNNEI, per germline. This CDR3 region has 14 residues. The entire variable domain, with the rest obtained from reference TRBV2 and TRBJ1-2, is as follows: EPEVTQTPSHQVTQMGQEVILRCVPISNHLYFYWYRQILGQKVEFLVSFYNNEISEKSEIFDDQFSVERPDGSNFTLKIRSTKLEDSAMYFCASRSSGGRYGYTFGSGTRLTVV.

The rearrangement links TRBV18 to TRBJ2-7, with 7 bases that match TRBD1. J gave up 1 base and V 3 bases, and 12 bases lay outside the gene matches. The CDR3 covers 17 residues. CDR1 KGHSH and CDR2 LQKENI come from the germline V gene. CDR3 protein: CASSPGVSPGGSYEQYF. For the CDR3, the DNA is TGTGCCAGCTCACCCGGGGTTTCCCCAGGGGGTTCCTACGAGCAGTACTTC.